This TCR beta chain was retrieved from a study of T cell repertoires in cytomegalovirus infection (dated by TCRdb to about 2019). Background for the entire study: Donor HLA type was relevant to the analysis, as public TCR beta signatures indicated carriage of CMV infection together with the matching HLA type. Overall study outcomes, separate from this receptor: Cumulative frequency of public TCR beta family members discriminated carriers of CMV infection plus the relevant HLA type in this cohort and an independent approximately 360-donor cohort. The ex vivo response was dominated by HLA-C-restricted CMV-specific TCR beta clonotypes, which also provided the single most frequent clonotype in two of eight donors.

Sequencing took place on an Illumina HiSeq 1500. Using fastp trimming at Q25 and MiXCR clonotype assembly, TCRdb reanalyzed the public sequencing data and kept in-frame beta chains. When rows share a CDR3 protein, they turn into one entry using the most common DNA and genes. The sample yields 100,000 to 150,000 distinct CDR3 sequences; 7% to 10% were counted once. Together, the top ten hold about 9.4% of the sample. This clonotype appeared many times. This clone's antigen is unknown. Base qualities are not recorded, but no much larger clone differs from it by a single base. The cysteine opens and the phenylalanine closes a CDR3 of 16 amino acids. Of the read, only the CDR3 DNA is kept; its 48 bases are in frame from base 1. CDR1 SGHVS and CDR2 FQNEAQ are derived from the germline V gene. V is pruned by 7 bases and J by 5 bases, leaving 12 bases of the junction without a gene match.

The sequence links TRBV7-8 to TRBJ2-2, with 8 bases matching TRBD1. The sequenced material came from PBMCs. The receptor was derived from a human donor in good health (CMV status not recorded). Some clones in this sample may be carry-over from other donors' samples. CDR3 sequence: CASTLIDRGWTGELFF. The sequenced DNA is TGTGCCAGCACCCTGATTGACAGGGGTTGGACCGGGGAGCTGTTTTTT.